These 29 T cell receptor beta chains were sequenced from one sample in a study of T cells in Graves' hyperthyroidism and ophthalmopathy (dated 2019 in TCRdb). The library was prepared using multiplex PCR. TCRdb lists the instrument as Illumina HiSeq 2000. TCR beta CDR3 regions were amplified from RNA transcripts. The TCR CDR3 was subjected to a first round of RT-PCR using the HTBI primer set and the Qiagen OneStep RT-PCR kit. The public reads were reanalyzed by TCRdb: fastp trimming at Q25, MiXCR alignment, in-frame beta chains only. Each CDR3 protein appears once, grouped with its most common genes and DNA. For this sample there are under 600,000 distinct CDR3 sequences; around 16% appear just once. The biggest ten clones account for about 3.5% of the sample. The sequencing input was blood. Receptor source: a middle-aged woman with Graves' ophthalmopathy.

The sample holds many counts of this clonotype. V usage is TRBV28 and J usage is TRBJ1-2, with D possibly being TRBD1 (5 bases). This CDR3 has 13 amino acids. Trimming stripped 10 bases from V and 3 bases from J, with 15 bases between. Germline CDR1 reads MDHEN; CDR2 reads SYDVKM. CDR3 protein: CATQFGRDYGYTF. The CDR3 DNA sequence: TGTGCCACGCAATTCGGCAGGGACTATGGCTACACCTTC.

The gene calls are TRBV20-1 and TRBJ1-6; a possible D gene is TRBD1 (6 bases). Germline V lookup: CDR1 DFQATT, CDR2 SNEGSKA (reference sequence). The CDR3 contains 17 residues. Between the trimmed V and J ends, which lost 2 bases and 7 bases, there was a span of 21 bases. CDR3 coding DNA: TGCAGTGCTAGACCCCCCCGGCAGGGGTTTTTAAATTCACCCCTCCACTTT. Its protein product is CSARPPRQGFLNSPLHF.

V and J are TRBV10-3 and TRBJ2-7, with D tentatively TRBD2 (6 bases). There are 15 residues in the CDR3. Germline V gene lookup returns CDR1 ENHRY and CDR2 SYGVKD. The V gene lost 6 bases and the J gene lost 0 bases, with 15 bases spanning the gap. CDR3 region: CAIRNAEGGSYEQYF. In DNA, the CDR3 is TGTGCCATCAGGAACGCGGAGGGTGGCTCCTACGAGCAGTACTTC.

Turning to this clonotype: Given a much more abundant clone one base away, this may be a read error. The chain joins TRBV28 to TRBJ2-3, with a tentative D call TRBD2 (7 bases). This CDR3 contains 16 residues. V was pared by 3 bases and J by 2 bases, with 15 bases between. The V gene's germline CDR1 is MDHEN and CDR2 SYDVKM. CDR3 amino acids: CASSFQAGHVTDTQYF. The CDR3 region has the DNA TGTGCCAGCAGTTTCCAAGCGGGACATGTCACAGATACGCAGTATTTT.

This clonotype was seen repeatedly, ten times or more. J is TRBJ2-1 and V is TRBV5-1; tentatively, D is TRBD2 (6 bases). The CDR3 runs to 15 residues. Germline V gene lookup returns CDR1 SGHRS and CDR2 YFSETQ. V was cut by 4 bases and J by 5 bases, with 16 bases left in between. The CDR3 DNA follows: TGCGCCAGCAGCCTGGAACCAGGGAGGAACAATGAGCAGTTCTTC. It encodes CASSLEPGRNNEQFF.

This clonotype was recorded a few times. Written as DNA, the CDR3 is TGTGCCAGCTCACTAGCGGCAGGGGGGATCTCCTACGAGCAGTACTTC. It encodes CASSLAAGGISYEQYF. The rearrangement links TRBV18 to TRBJ2-7; possible D gene TRBD1, 7 bases. Germline V gene sequence: CDR1 KGHSH, CDR2 LQKENI. V lost 4 bases and J lost 0, with 16 bases in between. The CDR3 runs 16 residues.

CDR3 coding DNA: TGTGCCAGCAGCTTATATGATGGGATAAGGGGCTACGAGCAGTACTTC. Its protein is CASSLYDGIRGYEQYF. The genes are TRBV7-9 and TRBJ2-7; D is perhaps TRBD1 (5 bases). The CDR3 covers 16 residues. The V and J ends lost 2 bases and 3 bases respectively, with 17 bases between them. Germline values: CDR1 SEHNR, CDR2 FQNEAQ (reference sequence).

The sample holds many counts of this clonotype. CDR3 nucleotide sequence: TGTGCCAGCAGCTTCGGGCAGGGGGGCGCCGGGGAGCTGTTTTTT. Its protein product is CASSFGQGGAGELFF. The gene calls are TRBV7-2 and TRBJ2-2; a possible D gene is TRBD1 (7 bases). V lost 3 bases to trimming and J lost 6 bases, with 14 bases between them. Germline CDR1 reads SGHTA; CDR2 reads FQGNSA. The CDR3 is made up of 15 amino acids.

The V and J genes are TRBV12-5 and TRBJ1-5, with D unresolved. CDR1 LGHNT and CDR2 FRNRAP come from the germline V gene. The ends were cut back, 4 bases at V and 0 bases at J, with 1 base in the middle. This CDR3 has 12 amino acids. The CDR3 sequence: CASGSSNQPQHF. The CDR3 coding sequence is TGTGCTAGTGGTTCTAGCAATCAGCCCCAGCATTTT.

This clonotype has a count of ten or more. The rearrangement uses TRBV2 and TRBJ1-2; D unclear. The CDR3 has 12 amino acids. V lost 2 bases and J lost 4, with 5 bases in between. Germline loops: CDR1 SNHLY, CDR2 FYNNEI. The DNA for the CDR3 is TGTGCCAGCAGTGAAAAACCCTATGGCTACACCTTC. This gives the protein CASSEKPYGYTF.

V and J are TRBV6-5 and TRBJ1-5; D not resolved. The CDR3 spans 14 residues. V was clipped by 1 base and J by 4 bases, with 8 bases between them. Germline V CDR1 and CDR2: MNHEY, SVGAGI. The CDR3 loop reads CASSYYPGNQPQHF. The DNA of the CDR3 is TGTGCCAGCAGTTACTATCCGGGGAATCAGCCCCAGCATTTT.

This chain joins TRBV7-9 and TRBJ2-6; D perhaps matches TRBD1 (8 bases). Germline-derived CDR1 and CDR2 are SEHNR and FQNEAQ (reference sequence). CDR3 length equals 19 residues. V was clipped by 10 bases and J by 2 bases, with 27 bases between them. CDR3 amino acids: CAIPSRGDRRFPGANVLTF. The CDR3 DNA sequence: TGTGCCATCCCATCTCGGGGGGACAGGCGCTTCCCTGGGGCCAACGTCCTGACTTTC.

This clonotype was detected a few times. The rearrangement links TRBV12-3 or TRBV12-4 to TRBJ2-3; D might be TRBD1 (6 bases). The length of the CDR3 is 14 residues. Trimming pared 6 bases from V and 0 bases from J, leaving 10 bases between. The CDR3 DNA follows: TGTGCCAGCAGGACAGGTCCGAGCACAGATACGCAGTATTTT. This gives the protein CASRTGPSTDTQYF.

This clonotype has at least ten counts. The CDR3 here is CSAIDRTGPRTDTQYF. The CDR3, as DNA: TGCAGTGCTATCGACCGGACAGGACCACGCACAGATACGCAGTATTTT. The V gene is TRBV20-1, the J gene TRBJ2-3, with 7 positions matching TRBD1. Germline V gene lookup returns CDR1 DFQATT and CDR2 SNEGSKA (reference sequence). J lost 1 base, V lost 4 bases, and 11 bases had no gene match. The CDR3 loop spans 16 amino acids.

The chain is built from TRBV19 and TRBJ1-1; no definite D call. Per germline, CDR1 LNHDA and CDR2 SQIVND (reference sequence). The V gene lost 1 base and the J gene lost 1 base, with 7 bases spanning the gap. The CDR3 consists of 14 residues. CDR3 amino acids: CASSIVAGNTEAFF. The CDR3, as DNA: TGTGCCAGTAGTATAGTGGCAGGGAACACTGAAGCTTTCTTT.

Details on this clonotype: Sequence at one end of the junction differs from germline and may be a read error. V gene TRBV27 combines with J gene TRBJ2-5, with TRBD2 matching over 9 bases. The CDR3 contains 16 residues. Germline assignment: CDR1 MNHEY and CDR2 SMNVEV (reference sequence). Written as DNA, the CDR3 is TGTGCCAGCAGCTTATACCTTAGCGGGAGTCAAGAGACCCAGTACTTC. This codes for CASSLYLSGSQETQYF.

There are many counts of this clonotype. The rearrangement links TRBV11-2 to TRBJ1-3; 10 positions agree with TRBD1. V trimming: 4 bases; J trimming: 8 bases; junction bases outside the gene matches: 8. This CDR3 has 15 amino acids. From germline, CDR1 is SGHAT and CDR2 FQNNGV. The CDR3 DNA is TGTGCCAGCAGCTACGGGACAGGGGCCGGGGACACCATATATTTT. This encodes CASSYGTGAGDTIYF.

The sample holds many counts of this clonotype. The CDR3 DNA reads as TGTGCCAGCAGTAATAGGGGCGGCACTGAAGCTTTCTTT. Translated: CASSNRGGTEAFF. This chain connects TRBV3-1 to TRBJ1-1; D may be TRBD1 (5 bases). The CDR3 loop spans 13 amino acids. The V end lost 6 bases, the J end lost 4 bases, and 12 bases lay between the germline ends. Germline CDR1 is LGHDT and CDR2 is YNNKEL (reference sequence).

This clonotype was detected only a few times. The CDR3 here is CASSQSIGEQFF. The DNA for the CDR3 is TGTGCCAGCAGCCAATCGATCGGTGAGCAGTTCTTC. This chain joins TRBV4-2 and TRBJ2-1; D not resolved. The germline V gene encodes CDR1 LGHNA and CDR2 YNFKEQ. The CDR3 length is 12 residues. Trimming removed 2 bases at V and 9 bases at J, with 8 bases between.

The chain joins TRBV11-2 to TRBJ2-1, with TRBD2 matching over 9 bases. Germline lookup yields CDR1 SGHAT and CDR2 FQNNGV. V lost 4 bases and J lost 2; bases outside the gene matches: 9. There are 17 residues in the CDR3. CDR3 bases: TGTGCCAGCAGCTCCCCGTGGGGCGGGGGGGCCTACAATGAGCAGTTCTTC. Protein: CASSSPWGGGAYNEQFF.

J is TRBJ1-1 and V is TRBV2, with a possible D match to TRBD1 (6 bases). The germline V and J ends were trimmed by 7 bases and 6 bases, with 18 bases remaining between them. The CDR3 is 14 residues long. Germline V lookup: CDR1 SNHLY, CDR2 FYNNEI. The CDR3 nucleotides read TGTGCCAGCATAGTTGAGGGGGTTGGCGCTGAAGCTTTCTTT. Translation: CASIVEGVGAEAFF. Full variable domain (missing parts from reference TRBV2 and TRBJ1-1): EPEVTQTPSHQVTQMGQEVILRCVPISNHLYFYWYRQILGQKVEFLVSFYNNEISEKSEIFDDQFSVERPDGSNFTLKIRSTKLEDSAMYFCASIVEGVGAEAFFGQGTRLTVV.

This clonotype was seen ten or more times. The V and J genes are TRBV6-1 and TRBJ1-1, with a tentative D call TRBD1 (5 bases). The germline V gene has CDR1 MNHNS and CDR2 SASEGT. There are 14 residues in the CDR3. V dropped 0 bases and J dropped 0 bases, with 5 bases sitting between them. CDR3 sequence reads: CASSEAGLNTEAFF. The CDR3 bases are TGTGCCAGCAGTGAAGCGGGACTGAACACTGAAGCTTTCTTT.

Many counts were recorded for this clonotype. This rearrangement joins TRBV20-1 to TRBJ1-5, with D possibly being TRBD1 (5 bases). CDR3 size: 15 residues. The V and J ends lost 6 bases and 3 bases respectively, with 18 bases between them. Germline values: CDR1 DFQATT, CDR2 SNEGSKA (reference sequence). The CDR3 loop reads CSATGAGKINQPQHF. CDR3 DNA: TGCAGTGCAACTGGGGCAGGGAAGATCAATCAGCCCCAGCATTTT.

The table lists this clonotype with many counts. V usage is TRBV12-3 or TRBV12-4 and J usage is TRBJ1-5, with a possible D match to TRBD1 (6 bases). The CDR3 has 15 residues. Trimming removed 2 bases from V and 4 bases from J, with 12 bases in between. The DNA for the CDR3 is TGTGCCAGCAGTTTATTGGGGGCTGGGAATCAGCCCCAGCATTTT. It is translated as CASSLLGAGNQPQHF.

This clonotype showed up many times. The chain uses TRBV28 and TRBJ1-6, with 7 bases aligning to TRBD1. The length of the CDR3 is 14 residues. The germline CDR1 and CDR2 sequences are MDHEN and SYDVKM. V was pared by 4 bases and J by 6 bases, with 3 bases of the junction left unmatched. CDR3: CASSSGGGNSPLHF. CDR3 in DNA: TGTGCCAGCAGTTCAGGGGGGGGTAATTCACCCCTCCACTTT.

This clonotype was seen a few times. V gene TRBV9 combines with J gene TRBJ2-1; maybe TRBD1 (6 bases). The length of the CDR3 is 13 residues. Trimming removed 5 bases from V and 4 bases from J, with 10 bases in between. Germline lookup yields CDR1 SGDLS and CDR2 YYNGEE. CDR3 region: CASSDTGYNEQFF. The CDR3 DNA reads as TGTGCCAGCAGTGATACAGGGTACAATGAGCAGTTCTTC.

This clonotype was counted only a few times. The V gene is TRBV7-9, the J gene TRBJ2-3; 12 bases align to TRBD1. CDR1 and CDR2 (germline): SEHNR, FQNEAQ (reference sequence). CDR3 length equals 15 residues. Germline trimming cut 1 base from V and 8 bases from J; bases unmatched to any gene: 4. The CDR3 DNA reads TGTGCCAGCAGCTTAGTGGGACAGGGGGCGAGTACGCAGTATTTT. Translated: CASSLVGQGASTQYF. The whole variable domain, remainder taken from reference TRBV7-9 and TRBJ2-3, is DTGVSQNPRHKITKRGQNVTFRCDPISEHNRLYWYRQTLGQGPEFLTYFQNEAQLEKSRLLSDRFSAERPKGSFSTLEIQRTEQGDSAMYLCASSLVGQGASTQYFGPGTRLTVL.

About this clonotype itself: This may stem from a read error, because a much larger clone lies one nucleotide away. V is TRBV7-9 and J is TRBJ1-6; D may be TRBD1 (5 bases). This CDR3 comprises 14 residues. The ends were cut back, 5 bases at V and 6 bases at J, with 11 bases in the middle. Germline CDR1 and CDR2: SEHNR and FQNEAQ (reference sequence). This CDR3 reads CASSTETVNSPLHF. CDR3 coding DNA: TGTGCCAGCAGCACCGAGACAGTTAATTCACCCCTCCACTTT.

V is TRBV5-1 and J is TRBJ1-1; weak D call: TRBD1 (6 bases). Between the trimmed V and J ends, which lost 0 bases and 2 bases, there was a span of 11 bases. The CDR3 is 15 amino acids. Germline CDR1 and CDR2: SGHRS and YFSETQ. CDR3 bases: TGCGCCAGCAGCTTGGGGACAGTGGGAAACACTGAAGCTTTCTTT. It specifies CASSLGTVGNTEAFF.